Here is one T cell receptor beta chain with its context. Its antigen is as yet unknown. This sample stems from a study of OX40 agonist ivuxolimab in advanced cancers. Study background: Allowance was made for prior anti-PD-1, anti-PD-L1 or anti-CTLA-4 therapy, and 40% had some. Patients achieving partial responses numbered three: one hepatocellular carcinoma case and two cutaneous melanoma cases.

Autoimmune disease history or systemic immunosuppression disqualified patients. Germline V gene sequence: CDR1 MNHEY, CDR2 SMNVEV (reference sequence). V was pared by 8 bases and J by 6 bases, with 6 bases between. This CDR3 region has 10 residues. Profiled with immunoSEQ multiplex PCR; TCRdb holds only in-frame clones, not every one. The profile shows 20,000 to 25,000 clones, roughly 80% of them singletons. General study results and limits: The work left the antigen specificity of expanded peripheral T cells undetermined.

This clonotype was sampled from an adult with an advanced solid tumor such as melanoma, head and neck, liver or kidney cancer. This specimen was CD4+ or CD8+ T cells sorted from blood, taken in a trial of the OX40 agonist ivuxolimab. This rearrangement joins TRBV27 to TRBJ2-3; perhaps TRBD2 as D (5 bases). CDR3 in amino acids: CASGEDTQYF. DNA for the CDR3: TGTGCCAGCGGGGAGGATACGCAGTATTTT.